A single sample is the source of the 21 T cell receptor beta chains below, sequenced in a study of cytotoxic CD8 clonotypes in ibrutinib-treated CLL. The table came from immunoSEQ multiplex PCR; TCRdb's copy has only in-frame clones and leaves some out. Of under 45,000 clones in the sample, 65% to 70% were seen once. Sequenced here: PBMCs, sampled at disease progression, from a patient treated with ibrutinib. These receptors came from a human donor with chronic lymphocytic leukemia.

The rearrangement joins TRBV27 to TRBJ2-7; 10 positions agree with TRBD2. The CDR3 is 16 residues long. V was clipped by 9 bases and J by 1 base; unmatched bases: 12. The V gene's germline CDR1 is MNHEY and CDR2 SMNVEV (reference sequence). The CDR3 region is CASPLAGSHPSYEQYF. In DNA, the CDR3 is TGTGCCAGTCCACTAGCGGGATCTCACCCATCCTACGAGCAGTACTTC.

The chain uses TRBV29-1 and TRBJ2-2; 9 bases fit TRBD2. This CDR3 is built from 15 residues. Germline V CDR1 and CDR2: SQVTM, ANQGSEA. The junction had 6 bases not matched to a gene; V was cut back by 3 bases and J by 4 bases. The CDR3 here is CSVEVAGVATGELFF. The DNA for the CDR3 is TGCAGCGTTGAGGTAGCGGGGGTTGCCACCGGGGAGCTGTTTTTT.

This clone was seen a few times. The rearrangement uses TRBV14 and TRBJ1-1; tentative D call: TRBD1 (6 bases). Trimming shortened V by 4 bases and J by 5 bases, and 20 bases separated the two germline ends. Germline V lookup: CDR1 SGHDN, CDR2 FVKESK. The CDR3 spans 16 residues. CDR3 sequence (DNA): TGTGCCAGCAGCCCTCTATGGGGGCCACTGGGGACTGAAGCTTTCTTT. It is translated as CASSPLWGPLGTEAFF.

This chain joins TRBV21-1 and TRBJ2-7; the table's D call, TRBD2, has no DNA check behind it. TRBV21-1 is given as a pseudogene. The CDR3 has 16 amino acids. The CDR3 DNA reads TGTGCCAGCAGCAAAGAGTTGCGGGAGGCCGCATCCGAGCAGTACTTC. Its translation: CASSKELREAASEQYF.

This clone was seen only once. J is TRBJ1-2 and V is TRBV4-1; 11 positions agree with TRBD1. V lost 4 bases and J lost 6; bases outside the gene matches: 10. CDR3 length: 16 residues. Germline V gives CDR1 MGHRA, CDR2 YSYEKL. The CDR3 spells CASSLTGTGGLHGYTF. In DNA, the CDR3 is TGCGCCAGCAGCCTAACCGGGACAGGGGGGCTCCATGGCTACACCTTC.

The chain combines TRBV10-3 with TRBJ2-2; D perhaps matches TRBD2 (6 bases). V gave up 2 bases and J gave up 0 bases, with 16 bases separating them. The CDR3 has 18 residues. The germline CDR1 and CDR2 sequences are ENHRY and SYGVKD. DNA for the CDR3: TGTGCCATCAGTGAGCGGGAGTTAGCGAATTCGAACACCGGGGAGCTGTTTTTT. It specifies CAISERELANSNTGELFF.

The V and J genes are TRBV5-1 and TRBJ1-1; possibly TRBD1 for D (6 bases). The ends were cut back, 4 bases at V and 4 bases at J, with 23 bases in the middle. CDR1 SGHRS and CDR2 YFSETQ come from the germline V gene. The CDR3 runs to 17 residues. The CDR3 sequence: CASSLTSRTVLSTEAFF. The CDR3 coding sequence is TGCGCCAGCAGCCTCACTTCTCGGACAGTCCTCTCCACTGAAGCTTTCTTT. Full variable domain (rest looked up from reference TRBV5-1 and TRBJ1-1): KAGVTQTPRYLIKTRGQQVTLSCSPISGHRSVSWYQQTPGQGLQFLFEYFSETQRNKGNFPGRFSGRQFSNSRSEMNVSTLELGDSALYLCASSLTSRTVLSTEAFFGQGTRLTVV.

V and J are TRBV15 and TRBJ2-2; TRBD1 is a possible D gene (6 bases). V lost 1 base to trimming and J lost 5 bases, with 11 bases between them. The CDR3 runs 15 residues. Looked up from germline, CDR1 is LNHNV and CDR2 is YYDKDF (reference sequence). The CDR3 protein is CATSRVAGETGELFF. CDR3 DNA sequence: TGTGCCACCAGCAGAGTGGCAGGGGAAACCGGGGAGCTGTTTTTT.

This clone was recorded once. The J gene is TRBJ2-7, the V gene TRBV7-2; perhaps TRBD1 as D (6 bases). The germline V gene has CDR1 SGHTA and CDR2 FQGNSA. V lost 4 bases, J lost 2 bases, and 12 bases lay in between. The CDR3 has 14 amino acids. CDR3 bases: TGTGCCAGCAGCTCGAACAGGGCCGCCTACGAGCAGTACTTC. It encodes CASSSNRAAYEQYF.

This clone was recorded a few times. V and J are TRBV6-1 and TRBJ2-2, with no clear D. The germline V gene has CDR1 MNHNS and CDR2 SASEGT. Deletions cut 7 bases from V and 5 bases from J, with 5 bases between. The CDR3 is 11 residues long. CDR3 bases: TGTGCCAGCACCACAACCGGGGAGCTGTTTTTT. The encoded protein is CASTTTGELFF.

The chain employs TRBV7-9 and TRBJ2-3, with 9 positions matching TRBD2. The J segment lost 7 bases and the V segment lost 5 bases, leaving 10 bases of the junction unmatched. Germline CDR1 reads SEHNR; CDR2 reads FQNEAQ (reference sequence). This CDR3 is built from 15 residues. Here the CDR3 reads CASSPLAGDLYTQYF. DNA for the CDR3: TGTGCCAGCAGCCCGTTAGCGGGAGATTTATATACGCAGTATTTT.

The rearrangement links TRBV7-9 to TRBJ2-5; possibly TRBD1 for D (6 bases). Trimming removed 3 bases from V and 5 bases from J, with 10 bases in between. The CDR3 spans 13 residues. Germline lookup yields CDR1 SEHNR and CDR2 FQNEAQ (reference sequence). This CDR3 reads CASSFNREETQYF. In DNA, the CDR3 is TGTGCCAGCAGCTTTAACAGGGAGGAGACCCAGTACTTC.

The rearrangement uses TRBV5-1 and TRBJ1-1, with TRBD1 as a possible D gene (5 bases). Trimming stripped 8 bases from V and 1 base from J, with 15 bases between. The CDR3 covers 14 residues. Germline loops: CDR1 SGHRS, CDR2 YFSETQ. CDR3 sequence reads: CASSRDVSNTEAFF. DNA of the CDR3: TGCGCCAGTTCCCGGGACGTATCGAACACTGAAGCTTTCTTT.

The chain carries TRBV5-4 and TRBJ1-1; perhaps TRBD1 as D (6 bases). V dropped 4 bases and J dropped 2 bases, with 12 bases sitting between them. CDR3 length: 14 amino acids. Germline-derived CDR1 and CDR2 are SGHNT and YYREEE (reference sequence). CDR3 amino acids: CASSPGQRNTEAFF. For the CDR3, the DNA is TGTGCCAGCAGCCCCGGACAGAGAAACACTGAAGCTTTCTTT.

The chain combines TRBV7-6 with TRBJ2-1, with 10 positions matching TRBD2. CDR1 is SGHVS, CDR2 FNYEAQ, per germline. The trim removed 5 bases at V and 4 bases at J, leaving 17 bases unmatched. The CDR3 consists of 19 residues. CDR3 region: CASSLVLAGAGPPYNEQFF. The CDR3 DNA reads as TGTGCCAGCAGCCTAGTGCTAGCGGGAGCGGGCCCCCCTTACAATGAGCAGTTCTTC.

This clone was observed a handful of times. CDR3 nucleotide sequence: TGTGCCAGCAGCTTGGAAACAGGGGCTGGGTACGAGCAGTACTTC. Protein sequence: CASSLETGAGYEQYF. The chain carries TRBV5-5 and TRBJ2-7; 7 bases fit TRBD1. The CDR3 length is 15 residues. Per germline, CDR1 SGHKS and CDR2 YYEKEE (reference sequence). With 0 bases clipped from V and 4 bases from J, the junction kept 7 bases outside the gene matches. Looking up the rest from reference TRBV5-5 and TRBJ2-7 gives the full variable domain: DAGVTQSPTHLIKTRGQQVTLRCSPISGHKSVSWYQQVLGQGPQFIFQYYEKEERGRGNFPDRFSARQFPNYSSELNVNALLLGDSALYLCASSLETGAGYEQYFGPGTRLTVT.

This rearrangement joins TRBV6-5 to TRBJ2-1; TRBD2 agrees at 10 bases. This CDR3 has 14 residues. Trimming cost V 5 bases and J 7 bases; bases outside gene matches: 5. CDR1 and CDR2 from the germline V gene are MNHEY and SVGAGI. In nucleotides, the CDR3 is TGTGCCAGCAGTGTCCCTAGCGGGAGAAATGAGCAGTTCTTC. Amino acid sequence: CASSVPSGRNEQFF.

The rearrangement links TRBV5-8 to TRBJ1-2; 9 bases are shared with TRBD1. Per the germline V gene, CDR1 is SGHTS and CDR2 is YDEGEE. There are 15 residues in the CDR3. V gave up 4 bases and J gave up 1 base; unmatched junction bases: 5. This CDR3 is CASSPRTGDNYGYTF. In DNA form, the CDR3 reads TGTGCCAGCAGCCCAAGGACAGGGGATAACTATGGCTACACCTTC. The whole variable domain, filled in from reference TRBV5-8 and TRBJ1-2, reads EAGVTQSPTHLIKTRGQQATLRCSPISGHTSVYWYQQALGLGLQFLLWYDEGEERNRGNFPPRFSGRQFPNYSSELNVNALELEDSALYLCASSPRTGDNYGYTFGSGTRLTVV.

The V gene is TRBV2, the J gene TRBJ2-7, with 9 bases identical to TRBD1. The CDR3 loop spans 16 amino acids. With V trimmed by 4 bases and J by 4 bases, 11 bases remained unmatched. Looked up from germline, CDR1 is SNHLY and CDR2 is FYNNEI. CDR3 in DNA: TGTGCCAGCAGTGTCGGACAGGGGCTGATATTTTACGAGCAGTACTTC. This encodes CASSVGQGLIFYEQYF. Complete variable domain (other parts from reference TRBV2 and TRBJ2-7): EPEVTQTPSHQVTQMGQEVILRCVPISNHLYFYWYRQILGQKVEFLVSFYNNEISEKSEIFDDQFSVERPDGSNFTLKIRSTKLEDSAMYFCASSVGQGLIFYEQYFGPGTRLTVT.

The CDR3 here is CASSEYRDMTEAFF. CDR3 DNA sequence: TGTGCCAGCAGTGAATACAGGGATATGACTGAAGCTTTCTTT. V and J are TRBV6-1 and TRBJ1-1, with D perhaps TRBD1 (6 bases). Trimming took off 2 bases at V and 5 bases at J, with 12 bases between the two ends. CDR3 size: 14 residues. Germline CDR1 reads MNHNS; CDR2 reads SASEGT.

DNA of the CDR3: TGTGCCAGCAGTGAACAGGGATCCACAGATACGCAGTATTTT. Its translation: CASSEQGSTDTQYF. V is TRBV6-1 and J is TRBJ2-3; TRBD1 might be the D (5 bases). This CDR3 comprises 14 residues. V lost 2 bases, J lost 2 bases, and 8 bases lay in between. CDR1 and CDR2 from the germline V gene are MNHNS and SASEGT.